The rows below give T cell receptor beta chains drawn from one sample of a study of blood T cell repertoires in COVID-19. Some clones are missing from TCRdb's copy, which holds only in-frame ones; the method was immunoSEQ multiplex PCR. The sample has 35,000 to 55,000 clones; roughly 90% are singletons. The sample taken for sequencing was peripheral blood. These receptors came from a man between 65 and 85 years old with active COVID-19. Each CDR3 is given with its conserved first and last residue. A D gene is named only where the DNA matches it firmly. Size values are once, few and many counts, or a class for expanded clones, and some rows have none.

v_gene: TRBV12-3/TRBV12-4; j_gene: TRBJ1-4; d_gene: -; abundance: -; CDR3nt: TGTGCCAGCAGTTTAGAAGTGGGAGGAAAACTGTTTTTT; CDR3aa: CASSLEVGGKLFF
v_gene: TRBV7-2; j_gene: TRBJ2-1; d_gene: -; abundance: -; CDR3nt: TGTGCCAGCAGCTACGGACAGACCTCCTACAATGAGCAGTTCTTC; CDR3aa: CASSYGQTSYNEQFF
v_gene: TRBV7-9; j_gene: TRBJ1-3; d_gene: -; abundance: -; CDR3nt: TGTGCCAGCAGCTTAGTATTACAGAACTCTGGAAACACCATATATTTT; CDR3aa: CASSLVLQNSGNTIYF
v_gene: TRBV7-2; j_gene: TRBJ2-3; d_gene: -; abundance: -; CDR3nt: TGTGCCAGCAGCCCGGGGGCAGATACGCAGTATTTT; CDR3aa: CASSPGADTQYF
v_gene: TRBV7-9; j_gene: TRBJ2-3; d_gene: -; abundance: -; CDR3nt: TGTGCCAGCAGCTTAGCGGCGGTGGGCACAGATACGCAGTATTTT; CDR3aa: CASSLAAVGTDTQYF
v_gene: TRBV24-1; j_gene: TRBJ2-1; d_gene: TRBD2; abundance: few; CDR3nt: TGTGCCACCAGTGATACTGGACTAGCGAGGCACAATGAGCAGTTCTTC; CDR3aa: CATSDTGLARHNEQFF
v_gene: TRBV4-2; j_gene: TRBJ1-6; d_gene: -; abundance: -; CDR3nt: TGTGCCAGCAGCCAGGAACAAGGACTGACCAGGTCACCCCTCCACTTT; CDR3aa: CASSQEQGLTRSPLHF
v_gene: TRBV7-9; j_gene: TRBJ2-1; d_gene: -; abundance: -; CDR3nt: TGTGCCAGCAGCTGGGGGCAGGTCTCCTACAATGAGCAGTTCTTC; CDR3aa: CASSWGQVSYNEQFF
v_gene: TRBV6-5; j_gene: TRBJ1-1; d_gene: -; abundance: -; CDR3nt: TGTGCCAGCAGGACCACACAGGGTTTGTTCACTGAAGCTTTCTTT; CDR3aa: CASRTTQGLFTEAFF
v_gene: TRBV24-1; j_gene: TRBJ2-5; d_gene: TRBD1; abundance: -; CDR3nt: TGTGCCACCAGTGGGGGACAGGGTATCGAGACCCAGTACTTC; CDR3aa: CATSGGQGIETQYF
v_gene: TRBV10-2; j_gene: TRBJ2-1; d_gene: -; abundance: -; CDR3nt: TGCGCCAGCAGTGAGGGGCAGCCTTACAATGAGCAGTTCTTC; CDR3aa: CASSEGQPYNEQFF
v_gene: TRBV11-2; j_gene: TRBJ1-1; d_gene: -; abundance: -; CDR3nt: TGTGCCAGCAGCTTAGTAAGGACAGCGGCACAAGCTTTCTTT; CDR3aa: CASSLVRTAAQAFF
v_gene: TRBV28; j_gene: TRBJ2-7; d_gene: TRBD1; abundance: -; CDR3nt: TGTGCCAGCCGCACCGGGACAGGGACTTACGAGCAGTACTTC; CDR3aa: CASRTGTGTYEQYF
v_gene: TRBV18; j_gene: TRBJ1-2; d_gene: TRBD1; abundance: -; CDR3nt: TGTGCCAGCTCACCAAACCGGGACAGAATATATGGCTACACCTTC; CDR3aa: CASSPNRDRIYGYTF
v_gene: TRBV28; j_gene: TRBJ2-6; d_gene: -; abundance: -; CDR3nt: TGTGCCAGCACCCCACTAGGAGCTGGGGCCAACGTCCTGACTTTC; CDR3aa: CASTPLGAGANVLTF
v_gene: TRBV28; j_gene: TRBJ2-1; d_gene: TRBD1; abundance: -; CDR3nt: TGTGCCAGCAGTTTTTCGGGACAGGGGTACAATGAGCAGTTCTTC; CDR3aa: CASSFSGQGYNEQFF
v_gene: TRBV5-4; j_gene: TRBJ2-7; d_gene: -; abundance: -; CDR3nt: TGTGCCAGCAGCTTCAAGGGTGGGGACATCCACTACGAGCAGTACTTC; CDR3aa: CASSFKGGDIHYEQYF
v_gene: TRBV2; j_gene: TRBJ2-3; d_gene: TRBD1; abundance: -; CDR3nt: TGTGCCAGCAGCGAACAGGGGGCCGCAGATACGCAGTATTTT; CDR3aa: CASSEQGAADTQYF
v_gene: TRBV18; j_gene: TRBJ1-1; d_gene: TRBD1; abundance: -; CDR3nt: TGTGCCAGCTCACCCCGACAGGGGTGGGCTTTCTTT; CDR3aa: CASSPRQGWAFF
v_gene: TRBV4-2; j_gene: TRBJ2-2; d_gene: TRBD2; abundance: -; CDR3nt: TGTGCCAGCAGCCAAGGACTAGCGGGAGTTGCGGCCGGGGAGCTGTTTTTT; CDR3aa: CASSQGLAGVAAGELFF
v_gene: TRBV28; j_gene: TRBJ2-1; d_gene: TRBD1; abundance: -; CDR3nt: TGTGCCAGCATTAGGGACAGGGGGCTAGGTGAGCAGTTCTTC; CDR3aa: CASIRDRGLGEQFF
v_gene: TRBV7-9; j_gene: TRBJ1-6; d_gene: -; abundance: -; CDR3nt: TGTGCCAGCAGCCCACAGGGCTATAATTCACCCCTCCACTTT; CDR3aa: CASSPQGYNSPLHF
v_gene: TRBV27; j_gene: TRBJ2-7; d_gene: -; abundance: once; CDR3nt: TGTGCCAGCAGTTTCCAAACCGGGACTCACTACGAGCAGTACTTC; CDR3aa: CASSFQTGTHYEQYF
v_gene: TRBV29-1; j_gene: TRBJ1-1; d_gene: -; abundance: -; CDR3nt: TGCAGCGTTGGGACAGTGAACACTGAAGCTTTCTTT; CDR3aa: CSVGTVNTEAFF
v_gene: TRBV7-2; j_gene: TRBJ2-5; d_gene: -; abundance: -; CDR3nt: TGTGCCAGCAGCTCCCAGGGTCTTGGGGAGACCCAGTACTTC; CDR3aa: CASSSQGLGETQYF
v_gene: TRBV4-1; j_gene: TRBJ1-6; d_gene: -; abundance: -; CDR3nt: TGCGCCAGCAGCCCTTCGGTGAGCTCCTATAATTCACCCCTCCACTTT; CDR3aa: CASSPSVSSYNSPLHF
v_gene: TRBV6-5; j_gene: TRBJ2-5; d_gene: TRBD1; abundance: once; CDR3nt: TGTGCCAGCAGTTACGACAGGGGCGGGGAGACCCAGTACTTC; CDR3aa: CASSYDRGGETQYF
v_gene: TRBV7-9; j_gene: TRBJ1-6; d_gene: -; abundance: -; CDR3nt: TGTGCCAGCAGCCCCCCCGGGTCCATATATTCACCCCTCCACTTT; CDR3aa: CASSPPGSIYSPLHF
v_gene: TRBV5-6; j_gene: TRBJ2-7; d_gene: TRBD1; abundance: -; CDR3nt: TGTGCCAGCAGCTTTGGGACAGGGCTCTACGAGCAGTACTTC; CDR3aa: CASSFGTGLYEQYF
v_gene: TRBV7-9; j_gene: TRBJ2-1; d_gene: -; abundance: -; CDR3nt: TGTGCCAGCAGCTTAGTTAGCAGCTCCTACAATGAGCAGTTCTTC; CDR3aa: CASSLVSSSYNEQFF
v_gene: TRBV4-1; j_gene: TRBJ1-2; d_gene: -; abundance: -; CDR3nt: TGCGCCAGCAGCCAAGAGAGCCGGACAAACTATGGCTACACCTTC; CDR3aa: CASSQESRTNYGYTF
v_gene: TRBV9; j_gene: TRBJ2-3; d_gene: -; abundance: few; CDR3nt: TGTGCCAGCAGCGTAGAGCGGAGCACAGATACGCAGTATTTT; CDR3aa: CASSVERSTDTQYF
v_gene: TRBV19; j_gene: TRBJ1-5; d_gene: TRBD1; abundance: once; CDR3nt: TGTGCCAGTAGTATGGGGACAGGGGGTCAGCCCCAGCATTTT; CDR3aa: CASSMGTGGQPQHF
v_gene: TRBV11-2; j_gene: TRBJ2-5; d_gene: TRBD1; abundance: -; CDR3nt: TGTGCCAGCAGCTTAGCCGGCAGGGGGAAGGGAGAGACCCAGTACTTC; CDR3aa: CASSLAGRGKGETQYF
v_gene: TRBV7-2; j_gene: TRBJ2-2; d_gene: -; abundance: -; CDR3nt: TGTGCCAGCAGCTTACAGGGGCACACCGGGGAGCTGTTTTTT; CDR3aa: CASSLQGHTGELFF
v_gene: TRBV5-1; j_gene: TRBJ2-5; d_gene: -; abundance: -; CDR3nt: TGCGCCAGCAGCTTGGTATTCCTAGCGCCGAAGGAGACCCAGTACTTC; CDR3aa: CASSLVFLAPKETQYF
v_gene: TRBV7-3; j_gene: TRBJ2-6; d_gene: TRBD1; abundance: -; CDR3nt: TGTGCCAGCAGCTTAGGACAGGCTGGGGCCAACGTCCTGACTTTC; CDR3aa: CASSLGQAGANVLTF
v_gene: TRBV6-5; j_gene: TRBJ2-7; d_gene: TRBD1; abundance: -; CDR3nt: TGTGCCAGCAATGCCGGGACAGCGAGCTCCTACGAGCAGTACTTC; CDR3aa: CASNAGTASSYEQYF
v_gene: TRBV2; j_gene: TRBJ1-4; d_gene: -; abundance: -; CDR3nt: TGTGCCAGCAGCTCCGGGGGGGGCGGTTTTGGGGAAAAACTGTTTTTT; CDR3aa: CASSSGGGGFGEKLFF
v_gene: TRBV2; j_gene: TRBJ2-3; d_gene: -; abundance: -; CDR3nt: TGTGCCAGCAGTGTAGTCCCGTTCACAGATACGCAGTATTTT; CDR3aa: CASSVVPFTDTQYF